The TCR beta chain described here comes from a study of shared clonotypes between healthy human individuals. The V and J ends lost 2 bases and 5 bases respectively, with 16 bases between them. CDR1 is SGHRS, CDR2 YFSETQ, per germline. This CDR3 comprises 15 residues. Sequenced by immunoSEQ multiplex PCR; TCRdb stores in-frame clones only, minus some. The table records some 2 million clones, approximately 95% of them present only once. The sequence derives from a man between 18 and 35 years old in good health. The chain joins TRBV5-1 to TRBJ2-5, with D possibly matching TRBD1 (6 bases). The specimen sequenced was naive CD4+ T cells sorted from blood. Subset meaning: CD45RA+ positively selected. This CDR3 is CASSLSVGQGETQYF. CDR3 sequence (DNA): TGCGCCAGCAGCTTATCCGTCGGGCAGGGGGAGACCCAGTACTTC.